The 21 T cell receptor beta chains in this list originate from one sample, sequenced in a study of cytomegalovirus exposure and HLA in healthy donors. The PCR employed 60 Vbeta primers together with 13 Jbeta primers. Produced via immunoSEQ multiplex PCR; TCRdb's table is partial and in-frame only. The profile shows tens of thousands of clones, roughly three quarters of them singletons. The sample consisted of PBMCs. These receptors all stem from a male donor in good health and CMV-seronegative.

CDR3 in amino acids: CASSISGRPYNEQFF. The CDR3 DNA follows: TGTGCCAGTAGTATTAGCGGGAGACCCTACAATGAGCAGTTCTTC. The chain links TRBV19 to TRBJ2-1; 9 positions match TRBD2. The trim removed 3 bases at V and 2 bases at J, leaving 2 bases unmatched. CDR3 length: 15 residues. Germline V gene sequence: CDR1 LNHDA, CDR2 SQIVND (reference sequence).

This clone has only a few counts. The V and J genes are TRBV5-1 and TRBJ1-1, with D possibly being TRBD1 (5 bases). The CDR3 runs to 14 residues. Germline CDR1 is SGHRS and CDR2 is YFSETQ. V lost 2 bases and J lost 1, with 9 bases in between. The CDR3 DNA reads as TGCGCCAGCAGCTTCGACAGCCGGAACACTGAAGCTTTCTTT. This translates into CASSFDSRNTEAFF. The complete variable domain, with remaining parts taken from reference TRBV5-1 and TRBJ1-1, reads KAGVTQTPRYLIKTRGQQVTLSCSPISGHRSVSWYQQTPGQGLQFLFEYFSETQRNKGNFPGRFSGRQFSNSRSEMNVSTLELGDSALYLCASSFDSRNTEAFFGQGTRLTVV.

The chain combines TRBV7-2 with TRBJ2-7, with 9 bases fitting TRBD2. The germline V gene encodes CDR1 SGHTA and CDR2 FQGNSA. The CDR3 length is 15 residues. V shed 1 base and J 3 bases; nucleotides not matched to a gene: 4. The CDR3 DNA reads TGTGCCAGCAGCTTAGATAGCGGGGGATACTACGAGCAGTACTTC. It specifies CASSLDSGGYYEQYF.

The chain has TRBV11-2 and TRBJ1-1; D not resolved. The V gene lost 0 bases and the J gene lost 10 bases, with 9 bases spanning the gap. This CDR3 is 12 amino acids long. Germline V CDR1 and CDR2: SGHAT, FQNNGV. CDR3 DNA sequence: TGTGCCAGCAGCTTAGATCTGGCGGCAGCTTTCTTT. It yields the protein CASSLDLAAAFF.

The chain joins TRBV2 to TRBJ2-3; a possible D gene is TRBD2 (5 bases). Deletions cut 5 bases from V and 8 bases from J, with 14 bases between. This CDR3 has 13 amino acids. The germline CDR1 and CDR2 sequences are SNHLY and FYNNEI. The CDR3, as DNA: TGTGCCAGCAGTCCCAGTTACGGAGGTACGCAGTATTTT. This codes for CASSPSYGGTQYF.

The CDR3 is CASSERGRVGYTF. The CDR3 DNA reads TGTGCCAGCAGTGAACGCGGGAGGGTCGGCTACACCTTC. V and J are TRBV6-1 and TRBJ1-2; no reliable D call. The V gene lost 2 bases and the J gene lost 8 bases, with 12 bases spanning the gap. CDR3 length: 13 amino acids. Germline V gene data show CDR1 as MNHNS and CDR2 as SASEGT.

The chain has TRBV5-6 and TRBJ2-2; D is possibly TRBD2 (6 bases). The V end was cut by 3 bases, the J end by 0 bases, with 9 bases between. The CDR3 loop spans 15 amino acids. Germline assignment: CDR1 SGHDT and CDR2 YYEEEE. CDR3 loop: CASSWDSANTGELFF. In nucleotides, the CDR3 is TGTGCCAGCAGCTGGGACTCGGCGAACACCGGGGAGCTGTTTTTT.

This clone was picked up one time. The V and J genes are TRBV5-4 and TRBJ2-3, with D possibly being TRBD1 (6 bases). The CDR3 sequence is 18 residues long. Germline values: CDR1 SGHNT, CDR2 YYREEE (reference sequence). V lost 4 bases and J 0 bases, leaving 21 bases between the germline ends. The CDR3 sequence: CASSDGQQGPRSTDTQYF. The CDR3 DNA reads as TGTGCCAGCAGCGATGGTCAACAGGGACCCCGCAGCACAGATACGCAGTATTTT. The full variable domain, in which reference TRBV5-4 and TRBJ2-3 provide the parts outside the CDR3, is ETGVTQSPTHLIKTRGQQVTLRCSSQSGHNTVSWYQQALGQGPQFIFQYYREEENGRGNFPPRFSGLQFPNYSSELNVNALELDDSALYLCASSDGQQGPRSTDTQYFGPGTRLTVL.

V gene TRBV6-5 combines with J gene TRBJ1-2; 10 bases are a match to TRBD1. The CDR3 consists of 13 residues. Germline-derived CDR1 and CDR2 are MNHEY and SVGAGI. V shed 6 bases, J shed 3 bases, and the junction held 1 base outside the gene matches. CDR3 protein: CASRGTGDYGYTF. CDR3 nucleotide sequence: TGTGCCAGCAGGGGGACAGGGGACTATGGCTACACCTTC.

V gene TRBV19 combines with J gene TRBJ1-1, with D unclear. Germline V gene lookup returns CDR1 LNHDA and CDR2 SQIVND (reference sequence). This CDR3 has 12 residues. V lost 5 bases and J 5 bases, leaving 9 bases between the germline ends. DNA for the CDR3: TGTGCCAGTAGTTTCGGAGAGACTGAAGCTTTCTTT. It encodes CASSFGETEAFF.

The V call is TRBV27, the J call TRBJ1-2, with D perhaps TRBD1 (6 bases). The CDR3 is 14 amino acids. The germline V gene encodes CDR1 MNHEY and CDR2 SMNVEV (reference sequence). Trimming stripped 1 base from V and 6 bases from J, with 12 bases between. CDR3 loop: CASSLYRDTDGYTF. The CDR3, as DNA: TGTGCCAGCAGTTTATACAGGGATACGGATGGCTACACCTTC.

This clone has more than one count but fewer than ten. V is TRBV2 and J is TRBJ2-3; 8 bases map to TRBD2. The germline V gene has CDR1 SNHLY and CDR2 FYNNEI. The CDR3 is 15 residues long. The trim removed 8 bases at V and 5 bases at J, leaving 12 bases unmatched. CDR3 residues: CASGVAGSQGDTQYF. The CDR3 DNA is TGTGCCAGCGGGGTAGCGGGGAGCCAAGGAGATACGCAGTATTTT.

The chain joins TRBV4-3 to TRBJ1-2, with 8 bases that match TRBD1. Germline CDR1 and CDR2: LGHNA and YSLEER. The CDR3 extends over 16 amino acids. The J segment lost 4 bases and the V segment lost 4 bases, leaving 11 bases of the junction unmatched. The CDR3 spells CASSPIGQGLSYGYTF. The CDR3 DNA reads as TGCGCCAGCAGCCCGATAGGACAGGGACTAAGCTATGGCTACACCTTC.

CDR3 in DNA: TGCGCCAGCAGCCAAGATTTTGCGGGGGAAGCTTTCTTT. It translates to CASSQDFAGEAFF. This rearrangement joins TRBV4-3 to TRBJ1-1; D remains unclear. Germline V gene data show CDR1 as LGHNA and CDR2 as YSLEER. Trimming cost V 0 bases and J 8 bases, with 10 bases left between them. The CDR3 is 13 residues long.

The chain employs TRBV5-1 and TRBJ2-7, with 10 positions matching TRBD1. CDR1 and CDR2 from the germline V gene are SGHRS and YFSETQ. The CDR3 length is 16 residues. With 3 bases clipped from V and 0 bases from J, the junction kept 6 bases outside the gene matches. This CDR3 reads CASSWSGTGVSYEQYF. The CDR3 nucleotides read TGCGCCAGCAGCTGGTCCGGGACAGGGGTCTCCTACGAGCAGTACTTC.

The rearrangement links TRBV7-2 to TRBJ1-4, with TRBD1 as a possible D gene (5 bases). V lost 5 bases and J lost 2, with 12 bases in between. Germline values: CDR1 SGHTA, CDR2 FQGNSA. CDR3 size: 15 residues. The CDR3 loop is CASSMQGGTNEKLFF. CDR3 coding DNA: TGTGCCAGCAGCATGCAGGGAGGGACTAATGAAAAACTGTTTTTT.

The V call is TRBV28, the J call TRBJ2-7, with a tentative D call TRBD2 (6 bases). V was clipped by 5 bases and J by 0 bases, with 14 bases between them. Germline V gene data show CDR1 as MDHEN and CDR2 as SYDVKM. The CDR3 spans 15 residues. The CDR3 bases are TGTGCCAGCAGTCCCGGGACTTCCCTCTCCTACGAGCAGTACTTC. Protein product: CASSPGTSLSYEQYF. The variable domain in full, with the rest retrieved from reference TRBV28 and TRBJ2-7, is DVKVTQSSRYLVKRTGEKVFLECVQDMDHENMFWYRQDPGLGLRLIYFSYDVKMKEKGDIPEGYSVSREKKERFSLILESASTNQTSMYLCASSPGTSLSYEQYFGPGTRLTVT.

The chain couples TRBV28 to TRBJ2-2, with D possibly matching TRBD1 (5 bases). V lost 3 bases and J 5 bases, leaving 13 bases between the germline ends. CDR1 is MDHEN and CDR2 is SYDVKM in the germline V gene. The CDR3 is made up of 15 amino acids. CDR3 sequence reads: CASSLPLTVTGELFF. The CDR3 DNA reads TGTGCCAGCAGTTTGCCCCTGACAGTTACCGGGGAGCTGTTTTTT. Using reference TRBV28 and TRBJ2-2 for the parts outside the CDR3, the full variable domain is DVKVTQSSRYLVKRTGEKVFLECVQDMDHENMFWYRQDPGLGLRLIYFSYDVKMKEKGDIPEGYSVSREKKERFSLILESASTNQTSMYLCASSLPLTVTGELFFGEGSRLTVL.

The chain links TRBV5-1 to TRBJ2-3, with D possibly matching TRBD2 (5 bases). The CDR3 is 15 residues long. In germline, CDR1 is SGHRS, CDR2 YFSETQ. The V end was cut by 1 base, the J end by 0 bases, with 9 bases between. As DNA, the CDR3 is TGCGCCAGCAGCTTGCAGCGAGGGAGCACAGATACGCAGTATTTT. It translates to CASSLQRGSTDTQYF.

The chain carries TRBV6-1 and TRBJ2-3, with 7 bases matching TRBD2. CDR3 length: 14 residues. From germline, CDR1 is MNHNS and CDR2 SASEGT. V lost 1 base to trimming and J lost 2 bases; unmatched junction nucleotides: 0. The CDR3 coding sequence is TGTGCCAGCAGTGAAGAGCGGGACACAGATACGCAGTATTTT. Its protein is CASSEERDTDTQYF.

This clone was detected only a few times. The chain recombines TRBV18 with TRBJ2-5; possible D gene TRBD1, 5 bases. Deletions cut 0 bases from V and 5 bases from J, with 13 bases between. The CDR3 totals 15 residues. CDR1 is KGHSH, CDR2 LQKENI, per germline. Here the CDR3 DNA reads TGTGCCAGCTCACCACCGCACAGGTTAGGGGAGACCCAGTACTTC. Translated, it gives CASSPPHRLGETQYF.